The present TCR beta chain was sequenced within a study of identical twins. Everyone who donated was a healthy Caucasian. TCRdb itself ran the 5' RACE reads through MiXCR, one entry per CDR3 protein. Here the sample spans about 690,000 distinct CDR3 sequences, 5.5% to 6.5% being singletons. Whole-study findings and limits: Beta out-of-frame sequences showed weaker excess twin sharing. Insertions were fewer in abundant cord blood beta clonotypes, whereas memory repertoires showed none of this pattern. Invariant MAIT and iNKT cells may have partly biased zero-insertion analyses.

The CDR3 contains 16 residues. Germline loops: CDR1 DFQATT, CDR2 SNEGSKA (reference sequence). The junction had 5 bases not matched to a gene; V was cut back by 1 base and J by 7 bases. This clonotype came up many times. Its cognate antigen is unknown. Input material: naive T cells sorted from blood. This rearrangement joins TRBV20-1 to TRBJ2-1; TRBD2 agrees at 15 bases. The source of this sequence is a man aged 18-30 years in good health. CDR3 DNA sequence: TGCAGTGCTAGAGGGACTAGCGGGAGGGCCAGGAATGAGCAGTTCTTC. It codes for CSARGTSGRARNEQFF.